The 21 T cell receptor beta chains below were found in one sample sequenced in a study of T cell responses to AZD1222 COVID-19 vaccine. The protocol was immunoSEQ multiplex PCR, while the TCRdb copy is restricted to in-frame clones and leaves out a portion. This sample carries about 160,000 clones, approximately 90% of them seen once, and the ten largest clones take less than 5.5%. The sequences come from peripheral blood, collected on day 0 of AZD1222 vaccination. The receptors originated from an adult in good health.

This chain connects TRBV19 to TRBJ1-5; D call uncertain. Deletions cut 2 bases from V and 3 bases from J, with 8 bases between. CDR1 is LNHDA, CDR2 SQIVND, per germline (reference sequence). The CDR3 is 14 amino acids. In DNA, the CDR3 is TGTGCCAGTAGTATAATGGGCACCAATCAGCCCCAGCATTTT. This encodes CASSIMGTNQPQHF.

The gene calls are TRBV10-3 and TRBJ2-2, with 11 bases identical to TRBD1. Germline V lookup: CDR1 ENHRY, CDR2 SYGVKD. The CDR3 loop spans 16 amino acids. The junction had 8 bases not matched to a gene; V was cut back by 6 bases and J by 5 bases. The CDR3 loop reads CAIRTGQGAGTGELFF. The CDR3 nucleotides read TGTGCCATCAGGACAGGACAGGGGGCCGGGACCGGGGAGCTGTTTTTT.

The chain joins TRBV13 to TRBJ2-1; tentatively, D is TRBD2 (6 bases). The length of the CDR3 is 14 residues. The germline CDR1 and CDR2 sequences are PRHDT and FYEKMQ (reference sequence). The V gene lost 8 bases and the J gene lost 8 bases, with 19 bases spanning the gap. Here the CDR3 reads CASHQSGGYDEQFF. The CDR3 bases are TGTGCCAGCCACCAGTCCGGGGGATACGATGAGCAGTTCTTC.

The chain links TRBV12-3 or TRBV12-4 to TRBJ1-1, with D hard to call. CDR3 length: 12 residues. V lost 8 bases to trimming and J lost 5 bases, with 12 bases between them. The CDR3 DNA reads as TGTGCCAGCGCCTTCGAAAGGACTGAAGCTTTCTTT. Translating gives CASAFERTEAFF.

The chain recombines TRBV5-1 with TRBJ2-1; 13 bases map to TRBD2. Per the germline V gene, CDR1 is SGHRS and CDR2 is YFSETQ. The CDR3 contains 17 residues. Losses at the gene ends were 5 bases for V and 6 bases for J; bases not matched to a gene: 11. This chain's CDR3 is CASSPGLAGVLVNEQFF. As DNA, the CDR3 is TGCGCCAGCAGTCCCGGACTAGCGGGAGTCCTTGTCAATGAGCAGTTCTTC.

This clone appeared a single time. The rearrangement links TRBV6-2 or TRBV6-3 to TRBJ2-7; 7 bases align to TRBD2. The CDR3 sequence is 15 residues long. Germline lookup yields CDR1 MNHEY and CDR2 SVGEGT. Trimming cost V 6 bases and J 5 bases; bases outside gene matches: 13. As DNA, the CDR3 is TGTGCCAGCAGCACGACGAGACTAGCATCCCACGAGCAGTACTTC. Its protein is CASSTTRLASHEQYF.

V is TRBV30 and J is TRBJ1-3; D uncertain. Germline V gives CDR1 GTSNPN, CDR2 SVGIG (reference sequence). V was pared by 5 bases and J by 2 bases, with 10 bases between. The CDR3 is 13 residues long. The CDR3 DNA is TGTGCCTGGGCCGCATTGACTGGAAACACCATATATTTT. Translation: CAWAALTGNTIYF. The whole variable domain, filled in from reference TRBV30 and TRBJ1-3, reads SQTIHQWPATLVQPVGSPLSLECTVEGTSNPNLYWYRQAAGRGLQLLFYSVGIGQISSEVPQNLSASRPQDRQFILSSKKLLLSDSGFYLCAWAALTGNTIYFGEGSWLTVV.

CDR3 in amino acids: CATSGQGSEGLGFLPYEQYF. The CDR3 DNA reads as TGTGCCACCAGCGGACAGGGTTCTGAGGGCCTAGGGTTCCTACCCTACGAGCAGTACTTC. The rearrangement links TRBV15 to TRBJ2-7; 8 bases fit TRBD1. V dropped 5 bases and J dropped 2; count of bases not matched to a gene: 23. The V gene's germline CDR1 is LNHNV and CDR2 YYDKDF (reference sequence). The CDR3 loop spans 20 amino acids.

The genes are TRBV18 and TRBJ2-7, with D tentatively TRBD2 (5 bases). The CDR3 covers 13 residues. The V gene lost 5 bases and the J gene lost 5 bases, with 13 bases spanning the gap. From germline, CDR1 is KGHSH and CDR2 LQKENI. As DNA, the CDR3 is TGTGCCAGCTCAGTTCGGGAAGATGACGAGCAGTACTTC. Its protein product is CASSVREDDEQYF.

This clone has a handful of counts. This chain links TRBV28 with TRBJ1-2; D unclear. The CDR3 sequence is 11 residues long. Trimming pared 7 bases from V and 8 bases from J, leaving 11 bases between. CDR1 is MDHEN and CDR2 is SYDVKM in the germline V gene. In DNA, the CDR3 is TGTGCCAGCATCGGGTCGGAGGGCTACACCTTC. This sequence encodes CASIGSEGYTF.

The chain recombines TRBV6-6 with TRBJ2-7; the D gene could be TRBD1 or TRBD2 (6 bases each). V dropped 5 bases and J dropped 6 bases, with 23 bases sitting between them. From germline, CDR1 is MNHNY and CDR2 SVGAGI (reference sequence). CDR3 length: 16 residues. CDR3 sequence reads: CASSRWLGGESSEQYF. The DNA for the CDR3 is TGTGCCAGCAGTCGATGGCTGGGGGGCGAGTCGTCCGAGCAGTACTTC.

The chain carries TRBV12-3 or TRBV12-4 and TRBJ2-4; D may be TRBD1 (6 bases). There are 13 residues in the CDR3. Trimming removed 6 bases at V and 1 base at J, with 7 bases between. As DNA, the CDR3 is TGTGCCAGCAGCGGACAGGCCAAAAACATTCAGTACTTC. It encodes CASSGQAKNIQYF.

The chain carries TRBV7-8 and TRBJ1-2, with 10 bases fitting TRBD1. V was clipped by 1 base and J by 3 bases; unmatched bases: 2. This CDR3 has 15 residues. Per the germline V gene, CDR1 is SGHVS and CDR2 is FQNEAQ. The CDR3 DNA reads TGTGCCAGCAGCTTAGAAGGGACAGGGGACTATGGCTACACCTTC. Protein product: CASSLEGTGDYGYTF. Drawing the rest from reference TRBV7-8 and TRBJ1-2, the complete variable domain is GAGVSQSPRYKVAKRGQDVALRCDPISGHVSLFWYQQALGQGPEFLTYFQNEAQLDKSGLPSDRFFAERPEGSVSTLKIQRTQQEDSAVYLCASSLEGTGDYGYTFGSGTRLTVV.

The CDR3 DNA sequence: TGCGCCAGCAGTCAATCCTGGGGTGGCAAGGGGCCTGAAGCTTTCTTT. Translation: CASSQSWGGKGPEAFF. The chain recombines TRBV23-1 with TRBJ1-1; D is possibly TRBD1 (5 bases). TRBV23-1 belongs to the ORF category, with a function that is uncertain. The V and J ends lost 0 bases and 6 bases respectively, with 17 bases between them. CDR3 length: 16 amino acids.

The chain is built from TRBV7-9 and TRBJ2-1, with 7 bases identical to TRBD2. V gave up 3 bases and J gave up 4 bases; unmatched junction bases: 12. The CDR3 extends over 17 amino acids. Germline CDR1 SEHNR, CDR2 FQNEAQ (reference sequence). The CDR3 DNA follows: TGTGCCAGCAGCTTTGCGGCCGGGACTAACCCTTACAATGAGCAGTTCTTC. Translation: CASSFAAGTNPYNEQFF.

V gene TRBV7-9 combines with J gene TRBJ1-6; D might be TRBD1 (6 bases). Looked up from germline, CDR1 is SEHNR and CDR2 is FQNEAQ (reference sequence). This CDR3 is 17 amino acids long. Trimming took off 2 bases at V and 7 bases at J, with 18 bases between the two ends. The CDR3 DNA reads as TGTGCCAGCAGCTTACAGGGGTCCGGAGGCGGGAATTCACCCCTCCACTTT. Protein product: CASSLQGSGGGNSPLHF.

V and J are TRBV4-2 and TRBJ2-3, with D unclear. Trimming removed 5 bases from V and 8 bases from J, with 17 bases in between. CDR1 and CDR2 (germline): LGHNA, YNFKEQ. The CDR3 runs 14 residues. In nucleotides, the CDR3 is TGTGCCAGCAGCACTGGTGGTCCCAGTGGTACGCAGTATTTT. Amino acids: CASSTGGPSGTQYF.

The chain links TRBV7-2 to TRBJ2-5; D perhaps matches TRBD2 (6 bases). Germline CDR1 is SGHTA and CDR2 is FQGNSA. This CDR3 region has 16 residues. V was pared by 3 bases and J by 7 bases, with 21 bases between. CDR3 DNA: TGTGCCAGCAGCTTGGGGGGACTGGGTTCGCGGGGGACCCAGTACTTC. It specifies CASSLGGLGSRGTQYF.

This clone occurred once. V is TRBV10-3 and J is TRBJ2-2, with 7 bases aligning to TRBD1. Unmatched junction bases numbered 8, after V lost 6 bases and J lost 4 bases. CDR3 length: 15 residues. Germline-derived CDR1 and CDR2 are ENHRY and SYGVKD. CDR3 nucleotides: TGTGCCATCAGCCGACAGGGACAGTCCACCGGGGAGCTGTTTTTT. Amino acid sequence: CAISRQGQSTGELFF.

The chain recombines TRBV6-5 with TRBJ2-7, with TRBD1 matching over 11 bases. V gave up 2 bases and J gave up 6 bases; unmatched junction bases: 6. This CDR3 spans 15 amino acids. CDR1 and CDR2 (germline): MNHEY, SVGAGI. The DNA of the CDR3 is TGTGCCAGCAGTTACCCTCCGGGACAGGGGGTCGAGCAGTACTTC. This translates into CASSYPPGQGVEQYF.

This clone has a single count. The CDR3 region is CASSRDGLEETQYF. The CDR3 region has the DNA TGCGCCAGCAGCAGAGACGGACTGGAGGAGACCCAGTACTTC. The chain is built from TRBV5-1 and TRBJ2-5; perhaps TRBD2 as D (5 bases). The V end was cut by 4 bases, the J end by 5 bases, with 15 bases between. Germline-derived CDR1 and CDR2 are SGHRS and YFSETQ. The CDR3 contains 14 residues.